These T cell receptor beta chains were read from a single sample in a study of blood T cell repertoires in COVID-19. The table came from immunoSEQ multiplex PCR; TCRdb's copy has only in-frame clones and leaves some out. The sample lists 130,000 to 150,000 clones, approximately 78% occurring once. The sample consisted of peripheral blood. All receptors derive from a human donor with acute or convalescent COVID-19. The donor label of this sample is uncertain. Each CDR3 is given with its conserved first and last residue. Fields, in order: J gene, CDR3 length, V gene, CDR3 protein.

TRBJ1-2 | 15 | TRBV3-1/TRBV3-2 | CASSQGLLGNYGYTF
TRBJ1-2 | 13 | TRBV30 | CAWSADRNYGYTF
TRBJ2-5 | 13 | TRBV3-1/TRBV3-2 | CASSLRGPETQYF
TRBJ2-5 | 16 | TRBV7-2 | CASSTGSGGVQETQYF
TRBJ1-2 | 15 | TRBV11-2 | CASSSFDRARYGYTF
TRBJ1-6 | 16 | TRBV5-1 | CASSLGSVSSKSPLHF
TRBJ2-1 | 17 | TRBV7-9 | CASTGASGVSSYNEQFF
TRBJ2-4 | 15 | TRBV7-2 | CASSLKQGGKNIQYF
TRBJ1-1 | 12 | TRBV7-9 | CASSRGAAEAFF
TRBJ2-1 | 14 | TRBV2 | CASKVPLDSNEQFF
TRBJ1-5 | 14 | TRBV19 | CASSMRTIYQPQHF
TRBJ2-5 | 13 | TRBV29-1 | CSVDPAGGETQYF
TRBJ2-5 | 15 | TRBV14 | CASSQDRAWQETQYF
TRBJ2-7 | 15 | TRBV4-2 | CASSRDRGRSYEQYF
TRBJ1-2 | 12 | TRBV10-3 | CAISDITYGYTF
TRBJ2-1 | 16 | TRBV6-5 | CASSYHGLAGDNEQFF
TRBJ2-7 | 14 | TRBV2 | CASRGDRGSYEQYF
TRBJ1-4 | 15 | TRBV7-9 | CASSPTGTGTEKLFF
TRBJ2-2 | 15 | TRBV4-1 | CASSQVDRLTGELFF
TRBJ2-7 | 13 | TRBV10-2 | CASTVGQLREQYF
TRBJ2-5 | 16 | TRBV7-3 | CASSLGLAGGLETQYF
TRBJ2-3 | 18 | TRBV30 | CAWSLAGAARYRTDTQYF
TRBJ2-3 | 16 | TRBV4-2 | CASSQVGVAGTDTQYF
TRBJ2-6 | 17 | TRBV4-1 | CASSQLQGAQGANVLTF
TRBJ1-1 | 14 | TRBV5-4 | CASSPTGGNTEAFF
TRBJ2-1 | 14 | TRBV2 | CASRGGTLHNEQFF
TRBJ1-2 | 15 | TRBV5-1 | CASSLVMEGPYGYTF
TRBJ2-5 | 16 | TRBV6-1 | CASSEYWGLAGGTQYF
TRBJ1-6 | 15 | TRBV12-5 | CASGRESSYNSPLHF
TRBJ1-1 | 13 | TRBV18 | CASSQDRNTEAFF
TRBJ1-6 | 14 | TRBV3-1/TRBV3-2 | CASSQGSTNSPLHF
TRBJ1-3 | 14 | TRBV9 | CASSVESSGNTIYF
TRBJ2-2 | 12 | TRBV5-6 | CASSRDTGELFF
TRBJ1-5 | 14 | TRBV30 | CAWSQGISNQPQHF
TRBJ2-7 | 15 | TRBV5-1 | CASSSRAGAKGEQYF
TRBJ1-2 | 14 | TRBV30 | CAWSIVGAGYGYTF
TRBJ1-2 | 15 | TRBV7-2 | CASSLETGPQRGYTF
TRBJ1-2 | 16 | TRBV30 | CAWTPAQGFGIYGYTF
TRBJ1-1 | 15 | TRBV11-2 | CASSRTRETYTEAFF
TRBJ2-2 | 14 | TRBV6-5 | CASRPGHFTGELFF
TRBJ1-2 | 15 | TRBV7-3 | CASSSNPGQGYGYTF
TRBJ1-1 | 14 | TRBV18 | CASSLVGQDTEAFF
TRBJ1-5 | 14 | TRBV27 | CASRKDGKSQPQHF